Here is one TCR beta chain with its context. No antigen is known for it. Every participating donor contributed roughly 11 milliliters of peripheral blood through a draw. This sample is drawn from a study of blood T cells in healthy people across ages. Study results and caveats: A roughly linear age-dependent decrease characterized TCR beta diversity per million T cells. The study found more naive CD4+ cells and higher diversity in long-lived than aged donors.

A J-beta primer mix and a sample-barcoded 5' primer were used in a second PCR of roughly 6 to 12 cycles. TCRdb re-called the 5' RACE reads through MiXCR, storing one row per CDR3 protein. This sample has about 1.5 million distinct CDR3 sequences, with approximately 40% found just once. This clonotype was sampled from a woman aged 18-30 years in good health. The specimen sequenced was blood.

Written as DNA, the CDR3 is TGTGCCAGCAGCCCCAGGACGGGGAGCTCTGGGGCCAACGTCCTGACTTTC. Protein product: CASSPRTGSSGANVLTF. J is TRBJ2-6 and V is TRBV28; D is perhaps TRBD2 (5 bases). V shed 6 bases and J shed 0 bases, with 15 bases lying between them. Germline assignment: CDR1 MDHEN and CDR2 SYDVKM. This CDR3 contains 17 residues.